The rows below give T cell receptor beta chains drawn from one sample of a study of cytomegalovirus exposure and HLA in healthy donors. Measured with immunoSEQ multiplex PCR; TCRdb has only the in-frame clones, and not every one. The table records roughly 130,000 clones, 80% of them present only once. The source material was PBMCs. These receptor sequences come from a man aged 30 to 39 in good health and CMV-seronegative. CDR3s include the opening cysteine and the closing phenylalanine or tryptophan. D genes are given only for firm matches. Not every row has a clone size; where given, it reads once, few, many or a size class.

j_gene,abundance,d_gene,v_gene,CDR3aa,CDR3nt
TRBJ1-5,.,TRBD1,TRBV9,CASSEGGKEPQHF,TGTGCCAGCAGCGAAGGGGGCAAAGAGCCCCAGCATTTT
TRBJ2-7,few,.,TRBV5-6,CASSPRDFAYEQYF,TGTGCCAGCAGCCCACGGGACTTTGCCTACGAGCAGTACTTC
TRBJ2-7,.,TRBD1,TRBV27,CASSPRTGSLFEQYF,TGTGCCAGCAGCCCACGGACAGGGTCTCTTTTCGAGCAGTACTTC
TRBJ2-5,.,TRBD2,TRBV30,CAWTSGGFQYF,TGTGCCTGGACATCCGGGGGGTTCCAGTACTTC
TRBJ1-1,.,.,TRBV9,CASSASDSLNTEAFF,TGTGCCAGCAGCGCCTCGGACAGTTTGAACACTGAAGCTTTCTTT
TRBJ2-2,.,TRBD1,TRBV7-6,CASSGKQGPNTGELFF,TGTGCCAGCAGCGGAAAACAGGGGCCTAACACCGGGGAGCTGTTTTTT
TRBJ2-5,.,.,TRBV19,CASSVGRRETQYF,TGTGCCAGTAGTGTCGGGAGACGAGAGACCCAGTACTTC
TRBJ1-5,.,.,TRBV30,CAWSVAVNQPQHF,TGTGCCTGGAGTGTCGCAGTAAATCAGCCCCAGCATTTT
TRBJ2-5,.,.,TRBV5-5,CASSRNPLSAQETQYF,TGTGCCAGCAGCCGGAACCCTCTCAGCGCTCAAGAGACCCAGTACTTC
TRBJ2-2,.,.,TRBV15,CATRVNTGELFF,TGTGCCACCCGGGTTAACACCGGGGAGCTGTTTTTT
TRBJ2-1,few,.,TRBV27,CASRVTGLTTFLFYNEQFF,TGTGCCAGCAGAGTGACGGGACTTACCACCTTTTTGTTCTACAATGAGCAGTTCTTC
TRBJ2-1,.,TRBD2,TRBV7-8,CASSLPRLAEYNEQFF,TGTGCCAGCAGCTTGCCGCGACTAGCGGAATACAATGAGCAGTTCTTC
TRBJ2-1,.,.,TRBV14,CASSQLARASSFYSYNEQFF,TGTGCCAGCAGCCAACTCGCGCGGGCTAGCTCCTTCTACTCCTACAATGAGCAGTTCTTC
TRBJ1-4,.,.,TRBV27,CATRFAGSAEKLFF,TGTGCCACCCGCTTTGCAGGGTCTGCGGAAAAACTGTTTTTT
TRBJ1-2,.,TRBD1,TRBV30,CAWSGGTGDGYTF,TGTGCCTGGAGTGGCGGGACAGGGGATGGCTACACCTTC
TRBJ2-1,.,.,TRBV4-1,CASSQVRGPTVEQFF,TGCGCCAGCAGCCAAGTGCGAGGGCCCACTGTGGAGCAGTTCTTC
TRBJ2-1,.,.,TRBV27,CASSLRGNEQFF,TGTGCCAGCAGTTTAAGGGGCAATGAGCAGTTCTTC
TRBJ2-2,once,TRBD2,TRBV5-3,CARSLLVLAGDTTGELFF,TGTGCCAGAAGCTTGTTGGTGCTAGCGGGAGATACGACCGGGGAGCTGTTTTTT
TRBJ2-3,.,TRBD2,TRBV30,CASSIAGLSPHTDTQYF,TGTGCCTCCTCAATAGCGGGTTTGAGTCCCCACACAGATACGCAGTATTTT
TRBJ2-7,.,.,TRBV4-2,CASSQAGEGHEQYF,TGTGCCAGCAGCCAAGCGGGAGAAGGCCACGAGCAGTACTTC
TRBJ1-5,.,TRBD1,TRBV6-5,CASSFDRGGNQPQNF,TGTGCCAGCAGTTTCGACAGGGGAGGCAATCAGCCCCAGAATTTT
TRBJ2-7,.,.,TRBV28,CASSLLDGGRYEQYF,TGTGCCAGCAGTTTGTTGGACGGAGGGAGGTACGAGCAGTACTTC
TRBJ1-2,.,.,TRBV6-5,CASSYSMGASYPF,TGTGCCAGCAGTTACTCGATGGGGGCTAGCTACCCCTTC
TRBJ2-3,.,.,TRBV18,CASSTSDRPLTDTQYF,TGTGCCAGCTCAACTAGTGACAGGCCCCTCACAGATACGCAGTATTTT
TRBJ2-5,.,TRBD2,TRBV4-3,CASSQDRGLAGETQYF,TGCGCCAGCAGCCAAGATAGAGGACTAGCGGGAGAGACCCAGTACTTC
TRBJ1-1,.,.,TRBV19,CASSIWGIGSTEAFF,TGTGCCAGTAGTATTTGGGGAATAGGGAGCACTGAAGCTTTCTTT
TRBJ2-5,.,.,TRBV5-1,CASSLYRAGPNQETQYF,TGCGCCAGCAGCTTGTATAGGGCAGGGCCCAACCAAGAGACCCAGTACTTC
TRBJ2-3,.,.,TRBV7-9,CASSLISTGKQYF,TGTGCCAGCAGCTTAATTTCAACAGGCAAGCAGTATTTT
TRBJ2-7,.,TRBD2,TRBV7-9,CASSLVGSGSYEQYF,TGTGCCAGCAGCTTAGTGGGGAGCGGGAGCTACGAGCAGTACTTC
TRBJ2-7,.,TRBD1,TRBV6-5,CASSWTGGASYEQYF,TGTGCCAGCAGCTGGACAGGGGGAGCCTCCTACGAGCAGTACTTC
TRBJ2-5,.,.,TRBV7-9,CASSLPRDYQETQYF,TGTGCCAGCAGCTTGCCCAGGGACTACCAAGAGACCCAGTACTTC
TRBJ2-7,once,.,TRBV30,CAWSPLALSYEQYF,TGTGCCTGGAGCCCTCTAGCGTTATCCTACGAGCAGTACTTC
TRBJ2-7,.,TRBD1,TRBV9,CASSVGSGQGAFEQYF,TGTGCCAGCAGCGTAGGGTCGGGACAGGGGGCGTTTGAGCAGTACTTC
TRBJ1-2,few,.,TRBV6-6,CASSLTGPYGYPF,TGTGCCAGCAGCCTGACAGGCCCCTATGGCTACCCCTTC
TRBJ2-1,.,TRBD2,TRBV29-1,CSVDGREVYNEQFF,TGCAGCGTTGACGGGCGGGAGGTCTACAATGAGCAGTTCTTC
TRBJ2-7,.,.,TRBV9,CASSVGEAWEQYF,TGTGCCAGCAGCGTAGGAGAGGCCTGGGAGCAGTACTTC
TRBJ1-2,.,.,TRBV10-3,CAISVDSLNYGYTF,TGTGCCATCAGCGTGGACAGTCTTAACTATGGCTACACCTTC
TRBJ1-5,.,.,TRBV2,CVSARRPWQPQHF,TGTGTCTCAGCGAGGCGACCGTGGCAGCCCCAGCATTTT
TRBJ2-7,.,.,TRBV27,CASSFGEGGEQYF,TGTGCCAGCAGTTTTGGGGAGGGGGGCGAGCAGTACTTC
TRBJ1-2,.,.,TRBV6-1,CASRDGYYGHTF,TGTGCCAGCAGAGACGGATACTATGGCCACACCTTC
TRBJ1-1,few,.,TRBV2,CAGYRVTEAFF,TGTGCCGGGTACAGGGTCACTGAAGCTTTCTTT
TRBJ1-2,.,TRBD1,TRBV29-1,CSVGGQGHNYGYPF,TGCAGCGTCGGGGGACAGGGTCATAACTATGGCTACCCCTTC
TRBJ2-1,.,TRBD2,TRBV19,CASSPAGGYNEQFF,TGTGCCAGTAGTCCAGCGGGAGGGTACAATGAGCAGTTCTTC
TRBJ2-3,once,.,TRBV5-1,CASSLGAGGSTDTQYF,TGCGCCAGCAGCTTGGGCGCGGGCGGCAGCACAGATACGCAGTATTTT
TRBJ1-5,.,TRBD1,TRBV7-9,CASSSNRGRYQPQNF,TGTGCCAGCAGCTCAAACAGGGGACGGTATCAGCCCCAGAATTTT
TRBJ2-7,.,.,TRBV25-1,CASSEYRTAFEQYF,TGTGCCAGCAGTGAATACCGGACAGCTTTCGAGCAGTACTTC
TRBJ2-7,.,.,TRBV12-2,CASRLRVEAGGPYEQYF,TGTGCAAGTCGCTTAAGGGTCGAAGCGGGAGGGCCTTACGAGCAGTACTTC